These T cell receptor beta chains were read from a single sample in a study of control samples from healthy donors and cancer patients. TCRdb's copy holds only in-frame clones and misses some; the assay was immunoSEQ multiplex PCR. The sample lists under 60,000 clones, 94% occurring once. Sequencing was performed on blood. These receptors were taken from a man younger than 45 in good health. Both conserved end residues are part of each CDR3. Each record gives: V gene, J gene, CDR3 protein.

>TRBV27|TRBJ1-2
CASSGWDGYTF
>TRBV7-3|TRBJ2-3
CASSPKVGGTDTQYF
>TRBV18|TRBJ2-7
CASSPPDTPPYEQYF
>TRBV5-1|TRBJ1-1
CASSSLQGSGTEAFF
>TRBV18|TRBJ2-3
CASSPSDTQYF
>TRBV11-3|TRBJ2-1
CASSLDGLAANEQFF
>TRBV7-2|TRBJ1-2
CASSYRTVNGYTF
>TRBV29-1|TRBJ1-1
CSVSPIDLTEAFF
>TRBV7-9|TRBJ2-4
CASSSWGTSGPLAKNIQYF
>TRBV7-9|TRBJ1-2
CASSFYGARNGYTF
>TRBV5-1|TRBJ1-2
CASSSNGQANYGYTF
>TRBV3-1/TRBV3-2|TRBJ1-2
CASSRTGRFWGYTF
>TRBV7-3|TRBJ1-2
CASSPGQGYGYTF
>TRBV5-4|TRBJ1-2
CASKTRGWYGYTF
>TRBV28|TRBJ2-6
CASSLGRGRAAGANVLTF
>TRBV9|TRBJ2-5
CASSGGTLGGETQYF
>TRBV6-5|TRBJ1-1
CASSYGTANTEAFF
>TRBV4-1|TRBJ1-5
CASSQVTGNQPQHF
>TRBV5-8|TRBJ1-2
CASRRGSNYGYTF
>TRBV11-2|TRBJ2-7
CASSLVKGAMGEQYF
>TRBV27|TRBJ1-5
CASSLSTVGQPQHF
>TRBV4-3|TRBJ2-7
CASSQDSSGSYEQYF